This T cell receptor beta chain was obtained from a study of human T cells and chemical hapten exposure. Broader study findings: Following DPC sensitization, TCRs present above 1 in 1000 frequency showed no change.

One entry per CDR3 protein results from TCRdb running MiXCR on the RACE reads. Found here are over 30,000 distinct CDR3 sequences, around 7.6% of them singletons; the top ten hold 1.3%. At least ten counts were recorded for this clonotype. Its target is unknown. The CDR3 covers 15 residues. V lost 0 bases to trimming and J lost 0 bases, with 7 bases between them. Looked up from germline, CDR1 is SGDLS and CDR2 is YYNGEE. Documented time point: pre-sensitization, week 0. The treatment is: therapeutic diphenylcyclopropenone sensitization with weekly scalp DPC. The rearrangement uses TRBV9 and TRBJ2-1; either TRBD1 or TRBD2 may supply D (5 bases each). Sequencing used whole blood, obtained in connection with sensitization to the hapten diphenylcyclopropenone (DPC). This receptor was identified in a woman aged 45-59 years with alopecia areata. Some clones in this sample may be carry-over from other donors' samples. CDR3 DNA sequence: TGTGCCAGCAGCGTAGGGGGGTTCTCCTACAATGAGCAGTTCTTC. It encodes CASSVGGFSYNEQFF.